Below are 19 T cell receptor beta chains sequenced from a single sample in a study of beta chain features in type 1 diabetes. The entirety of the isolated RNA underwent reverse transcription, so expressed TCRB transcripts were sequenced. Using immunoSEQ multiplex PCR, the repertoire was profiled, and TCRdb retains in-frame clones only, with some absent. The sample includes about 290,000 clones, 8% of them seen just once. The sample was central memory CD4+ T cells from blood. The receptors derive from a woman under 30 in good health.

In its sample, this clone was seen a few times. The genes are TRBV6-6 and TRBJ1-2; D gene ambiguous. CDR1 is MNHNY and CDR2 is SVGAGI in the germline V gene (reference sequence). The CDR3 is 16 residues long. V lost 0 bases and J 3 bases, leaving 14 bases between the germline ends. CDR3 bases: TGTGCCAGCAGTTACTCCATGCGGGCCGGAGACTATGGCTACACCTTC. Its protein is CASSYSMRAGDYGYTF.

This chain connects TRBV4-3 to TRBJ1-3; 8 bases line up with TRBD1. With 1 base clipped from V and 6 bases from J, the junction kept 11 bases outside the gene matches. Germline CDR1 LGHNA, CDR2 YSLEER. This CDR3 region has 17 residues. For the CDR3, the DNA is TGCGCCAGCAGCCAAGGACAGGGGAATGAATGGGTAAACACCATATATTTT. This sequence encodes CASSQGQGNEWVNTIYF.

The V and J genes are TRBV11-3 and TRBJ2-7; D is unclear. Germline-derived CDR1 and CDR2 are SGHNT and YENEEA. The V gene lost 3 bases and the J gene lost 6 bases, with 9 bases spanning the gap. This CDR3 region has 12 residues. Written as DNA, the CDR3 is TGTGCCAGCAGCTTCGCCAGCCGCGAGCAGTACTTC. Its protein product is CASSFASREQYF.

This clone showed up just a few times. The chain employs TRBV27 and TRBJ1-5; D is unresolved. V shed 2 bases and J shed 3 bases, with 17 bases lying between them. Germline assignment: CDR1 MNHEY and CDR2 SMNVEV (reference sequence). The CDR3 has 17 residues. The CDR3 DNA follows: TGTGCCAGCAGTTTACGCCACTCCTCGACCTCCAATCAGCCCCAGCATTTT. Translated, it gives CASSLRHSSTSNQPQHF.

This clone was detected a few times. This chain joins TRBV11-2 and TRBJ2-2, with a weak D call TRBD2 (5 bases). The V and J ends lost 1 base and 7 bases respectively, with 10 bases between them. This CDR3 spans 14 amino acids. CDR1 is SGHAT, CDR2 FQNNGV, per germline. The CDR3 loop is CASSLVAGIGELFF. Here the CDR3 DNA reads TGTGCCAGCAGCTTAGTAGCCGGGATCGGGGAGCTGTTTTTT.

This clone was seen a few times. The chain employs TRBV4-3 and TRBJ2-3; perhaps TRBD1 as D (5 bases). There are 15 residues in the CDR3. V lost 3 bases, J lost 6 bases, and 16 bases lay in between. The germline V gene encodes CDR1 LGHNA and CDR2 YSLEER. DNA for the CDR3: TGCGCCAGCAGCCAGCTATTGACAGATGCGGATACGCAGTATTTT. It encodes CASSQLLTDADTQYF.

The V gene is TRBV5-1, the J gene TRBJ2-5; TRBD1 is a possible D gene (5 bases). Germline lookup yields CDR1 SGHRS and CDR2 YFSETQ. The CDR3 extends over 15 amino acids. Trimming removed 1 base from V and 0 bases from J, with 10 bases in between. The CDR3 bases are TGCGCCAGCAGCTTGACCCCGACAGACCAAGAGACCCAGTACTTC. It yields the protein CASSLTPTDQETQYF. Drawing the rest from reference TRBV5-1 and TRBJ2-5, the complete variable domain is KAGVTQTPRYLIKTRGQQVTLSCSPISGHRSVSWYQQTPGQGLQFLFEYFSETQRNKGNFPGRFSGRQFSNSRSEMNVSTLELGDSALYLCASSLTPTDQETQYFGPGTRLLVL.

This clone was seen more than once but under ten times. The chain couples TRBV11-2 to TRBJ2-5; a possible D gene is TRBD1 (6 bases). Germline V gives CDR1 SGHAT, CDR2 FQNNGV. The CDR3 contains 14 residues. Trimming removed 3 bases from V and 3 bases from J, with 11 bases in between. The chain's CDR3 is CASSFQDSEETQYF. In DNA form, the CDR3 reads TGTGCCAGCAGCTTCCAGGACAGTGAAGAGACCCAGTACTTC. The whole variable domain, filled in from reference TRBV11-2 and TRBJ2-5, reads EAGVAQSPRYKIIEKRQSVAFWCNPISGHATLYWYQQILGQGPKLLIQFQNNGVVDDSQLPKDRFSAERLKGVDSTLKIQPAKLEDSAVYLCASSFQDSEETQYFGPGTRLLVL.

V usage is TRBV11-3 and J usage is TRBJ2-1; TRBD1 agrees at 9 bases. The CDR3 covers 14 residues. V was pared by 1 base and J by 10 bases, with 5 bases of the junction left unmatched. The germline V gene has CDR1 SGHNT and CDR2 YENEEA. CDR3 sequence reads: CASSLVGTGYEQFF. CDR3 sequence (DNA): TGTGCCAGCAGCTTAGTAGGGACAGGGTACGAGCAGTTCTTC.

The rearrangement joins TRBV5-4 to TRBJ2-2, with 9 bases matching TRBD1. Germline CDR1 SGHNT, CDR2 YYREEE (reference sequence). This CDR3 comprises 15 residues. Trimming at V came to 4 bases and at J to 3 bases, leaving 4 bases not matched to a gene. The CDR3 loop reads CASSLRDRDTGELFF. CDR3 DNA: TGTGCCAGCAGCCTCCGGGACAGGGACACCGGGGAGCTGTTTTTT.

The rearrangement uses TRBV4-3 and TRBJ2-7, with D unclear. The germline gives CDR1 LGHNA, CDR2 YSLEER. The length of the CDR3 is 15 residues. Deletions cut 0 bases from V and 2 bases from J, with 11 bases between. DNA for the CDR3: TGCGCCAGCAGCCAAGATTCTGGTCCTGCCTACGAGCAGTACTTC. This translates into CASSQDSGPAYEQYF.

The rearrangement joins TRBV7-9 to TRBJ1-6; D gene ambiguous. The V end lost 5 bases, the J end lost 8 bases, and 7 bases lay between the germline ends. The length of the CDR3 is 12 residues. Germline-derived CDR1 and CDR2 are SEHNR and FQNEAQ (reference sequence). The CDR3 nucleotides read TGTGCCAGCAGCCCTAGCGATTCACCCCTCCACTTT. Translation gives CASSPSDSPLHF.

The genes are TRBV6-6 and TRBJ1-6, with D unclear. Trimming took 7 bases from V and 0 from J, leaving 13 bases between them. The CDR3 contains 16 residues. Germline loops: CDR1 MNHNY, CDR2 SVGAGI (reference sequence). The CDR3 spells CASKGAASSYNSPLHF. Written as DNA, the CDR3 is TGTGCCAGCAAGGGAGCAGCGAGCTCCTATAATTCACCCCTCCACTTT.

This clone was seen many times. V is TRBV7-9 and J is TRBJ2-7; D is tentatively TRBD1 or TRBD2 (5 bases each). The V gene lost 5 bases and the J gene lost 2 bases, with 19 bases spanning the gap. This CDR3 is built from 16 residues. The germline gives CDR1 SEHNR, CDR2 FQNEAQ (reference sequence). CDR3 protein: CASSRPPGRQAYEQYV. The DNA of the CDR3 is TGTGCCAGCAGCAGGCCTCCGGGACGCCAGGCCTACGAGCAGTACGTC.

The chain carries TRBV28 and TRBJ1-2; D ambiguous. Germline CDR1 reads MDHEN; CDR2 reads SYDVKM. The CDR3 sequence is 15 residues long. The germline V and J ends were trimmed by 2 bases and 2 bases, with 12 bases remaining between them. DNA of the CDR3: TGTGCCAGCAGTTTAAGCCAGGCTACGAACTATGGCTACACCTTC. Translating it yields CASSLSQATNYGYTF.

The V and J genes are TRBV6-5 and TRBJ2-7; D is tentatively TRBD1 or TRBD2 (5 bases each). Trimming removed 6 bases from V and 1 base from J, with 13 bases in between. Germline CDR1 is MNHEY and CDR2 is SVGAGI. The CDR3 length is 14 residues. The CDR3, as DNA: TGTGCCAGCAGACAGGAGGCTACGTCCTACGAGCAGTACTTC. Amino acids: CASRQEATSYEQYF.

The chain couples TRBV7-6 to TRBJ2-5, with a weak D call TRBD2 (6 bases). The end of the DNA is better explained by TRBJ2-7, so the J call may be wrong. The CDR3 is made up of 14 amino acids. Per germline, CDR1 SGHVS and CDR2 FNYEAQ. The CDR3: CASSPQEGAYEQYF. The CDR3 DNA reads TGTGCCAGCAGCCCCCAGGAGGGAGCCTACGAGCAGTACTTC.

The CDR3 loop is CASSFPMTSGRIRTGELFF. For the CDR3, the DNA is TGTGCCAGCAGCTTCCCTATGACTAGCGGGAGAATCAGGACCGGGGAGCTGTTTTTT. This chain connects TRBV7-9 to TRBJ2-2, with 12 bases matching TRBD2. Germline V gene sequence: CDR1 SEHNR, CDR2 FQNEAQ (reference sequence). CDR3 length: 19 amino acids. The ends lost 3 bases at V and 5 bases at J; junction bases unmatched: 13.

In this sample, this clone turned up many times. The V and J genes are TRBV18 and TRBJ2-1; TRBD1 is a possible D gene (5 bases). From germline, CDR1 is KGHSH and CDR2 LQKENI. With 6 bases removed from V and 4 bases from J, the gap between germline ends came to 10 bases. This CDR3 has 13 residues. The CDR3 protein is CASSQGIYNEQFF. For the CDR3, the DNA is TGTGCCAGCTCCCAGGGAATATACAATGAGCAGTTCTTC.